The 4 T cell receptor beta chains presented below share a single source sample, sequenced in a study of cytomegalovirus exposure and HLA in healthy donors. Primers included in the PCR were 60 Vbeta and 13 Jbeta primers. The assay was immunoSEQ multiplex PCR, and TCRdb's table has in-frame clones only and misses some. Of around 190,000 clones in the sample, 81% were seen once. The material sequenced was PBMCs. These receptors originate from a man younger than 30 in good health and CMV-seronegative.

V gene TRBV4-1 combines with J gene TRBJ2-2; D is unresolved. V lost 0 bases and J lost 7, with 9 bases in between. The germline V gene encodes CDR1 MGHRA and CDR2 YSYEKL. This CDR3 is 14 amino acids long. The CDR3 DNA sequence: TGCGCCAGCAGCCAAGATCCGGTAAACGGGGAGCTGTTTTTT. It encodes CASSQDPVNGELFF.

The chain is built from TRBV11-2 and TRBJ2-2; 9 positions match TRBD2. V was clipped by 5 bases and J by 8 bases; unmatched bases: 12. CDR3 size: 16 residues. Germline V gives CDR1 SGHAT, CDR2 FQNNGV. CDR3 nucleotides: TGTGCCAGCAGCAAAGTGGGCGGGAGGGCTTCGGGGGAGCTGTTTTTT. Amino acid sequence: CASSKVGGRASGELFF.

This chain links TRBV30 with TRBJ1-5, with 10 positions matching TRBD1. CDR1 and CDR2 (germline): GTSNPN, SVGIG (reference sequence). With 3 bases clipped from V and 2 bases from J, the junction kept 13 bases outside the gene matches. The CDR3 length is 18 residues. In DNA form, the CDR3 reads TGTGCCTGGAGCCGCAGGGACAGGGGTTTTTTGGGCAATCAGCCCCAGCATTTT. Protein: CAWSRRDRGFLGNQPQHF.

The table lists this clone with many counts. The chain is built from TRBV14 and TRBJ1-1, with 9 positions matching TRBD1. After removal of 0 bases from V and 10 bases from J, the junction contained 18 bases not matched to a gene. CDR1 SGHDN and CDR2 FVKESK come from the germline V gene. This CDR3 spans 18 amino acids. The CDR3 nucleotides read TGTGCCAGCAGCCAAGACCCATTTGGACAGGGGTTCCCTGACGGAGCTTTCTTT. It codes for CASSQDPFGQGFPDGAFF.